This TCR beta chain was recorded in a study of cytomegalovirus exposure and HLA in healthy donors. Across the study: In a previous analysis, around 120 million unique TCR beta sequences were found from 150 million to 200 million T cells. Some 90 million unique TCRs from HLA-typed donors were held in an early data release. Regarding the study as a whole: Listed as cytomegalovirus-associated were over 150 TCR beta chains. A classifier reportedly called cytomegalovirus status with high sensitivity and specificity.

The V gene end was trimmed by 4 bases and the J gene end by 0 bases; junction bases not matched to a gene: 4. Germline V CDR1 and CDR2: MNHNS, SASEGT. The CDR3 is 15 amino acids. A remark on this clone: Its matching antigen is unknown.

PCR amplification relied on 60 Vbeta primers (plus 13 Jbeta primers). Clones were read by immunoSEQ multiplex PCR, and TCRdb kept only the in-frame ones, dropping some. Among 160,000 or so clones listed, 60% to 85% were seen once. This sequence was found in a man aged 35-49 years in good health and CMV-seronegative. V usage is TRBV6-1 and J usage is TRBJ1-1; 8 bases are a match to TRBD1. The sequencing sample was made of PBMCs. CDR3: CASSVADRVNTEAFF. In DNA form, the CDR3 reads TGTGCCAGCAGTGTTGCGGACAGGGTGAACACTGAAGCTTTCTTT.